Detailed here is one T cell receptor (beta chain). This sample is part of a study of cytotoxic CD8 clonotypes in ibrutinib-treated CLL. Turning to the study itself: Patients attained some 24 partial and 2 complete responses; at median 68 months, roughly 15 remained remitted while roughly 12 progressed. On average, each sample had 255,043 productive templates and tens of thousands of productive rearrangements.

J was trimmed by 3 bases and V by 7 bases; bases with no gene match: 4. The CDR3 is 13 amino acids. Germline V gene data show CDR1 as SNHLY and CDR2 as FYNNEI. The data were produced by immunoSEQ multiplex PCR, yet TCRdb's version contains in-frame clones alone and is incomplete. The table shows around 250,000 clones, with 70% occurring only once. The rearrangement links TRBV2 to TRBJ2-5, with 8 bases that match TRBD1. The sequences come from PBMCs, collected after 24 months of ibrutinib treatment. This sequence was found in a human donor with chronic lymphocytic leukemia. CDR3 sequence (DNA): TGTGCCAGCAACCTGGACAGGGAAGAGACCCAGTACTTC. Translating gives CASNLDREETQYF.